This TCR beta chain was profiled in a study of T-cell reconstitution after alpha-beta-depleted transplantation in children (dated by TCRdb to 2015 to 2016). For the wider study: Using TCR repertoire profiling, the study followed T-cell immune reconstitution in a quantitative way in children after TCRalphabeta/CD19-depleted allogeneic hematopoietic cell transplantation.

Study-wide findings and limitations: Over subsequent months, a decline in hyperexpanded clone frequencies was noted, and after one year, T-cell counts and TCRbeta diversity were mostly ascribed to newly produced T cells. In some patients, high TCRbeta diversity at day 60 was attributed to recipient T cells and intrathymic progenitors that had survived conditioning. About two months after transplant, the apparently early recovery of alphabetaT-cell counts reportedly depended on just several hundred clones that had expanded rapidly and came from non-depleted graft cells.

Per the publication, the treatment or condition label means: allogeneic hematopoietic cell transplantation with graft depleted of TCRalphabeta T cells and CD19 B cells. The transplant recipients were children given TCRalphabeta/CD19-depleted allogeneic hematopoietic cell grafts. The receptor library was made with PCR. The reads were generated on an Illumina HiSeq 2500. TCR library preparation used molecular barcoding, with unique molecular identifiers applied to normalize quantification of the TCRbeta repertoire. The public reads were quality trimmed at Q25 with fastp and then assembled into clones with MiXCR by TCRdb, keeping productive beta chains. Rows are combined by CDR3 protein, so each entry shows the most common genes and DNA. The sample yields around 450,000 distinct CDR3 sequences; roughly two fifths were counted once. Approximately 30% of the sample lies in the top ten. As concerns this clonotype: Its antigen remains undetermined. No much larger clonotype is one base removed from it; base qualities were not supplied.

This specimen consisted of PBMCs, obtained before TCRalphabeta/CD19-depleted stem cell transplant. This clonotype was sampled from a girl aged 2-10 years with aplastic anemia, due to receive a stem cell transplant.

Here the CDR3 is given as CASSGRTGVYYNEQFF. The DNA is as follows: TGTGCCAGCAGCGGTCGGACAGGGGTGTACTACAATGAGCAGTTCTTC. This sequence uses TRBV7-9 and TRBJ2-1, and 9 junctional nucleotides match TRBD1. CDR1 and CDR2 are drawn from the germline V gene (reference sequence): SEHNR, FQNEAQ. Taken from cysteine to phenylalanine, the CDR3 has 16 residues. Just CDR3 DNA is preserved here, 48 bases in frame from base 1. Germline trimming amounts to 5 bases on V and 3 bases on J, with 8 as the count of junction bases outside the gene matches. The CDR3, completed at both ends by the reference TRBV7-9 and TRBJ2-1 genes, gives the full variable domain DTGVSQNPRHKITKRGQNVTFRCDPISEHNRLYWYRQTLGQGPEFLTYFQNEAQLEKSRLLSDRFSAERPKGSFSTLEIQRTEQGDSAMYLCASSGRTGVYYNEQFFGPGTRLTVL.